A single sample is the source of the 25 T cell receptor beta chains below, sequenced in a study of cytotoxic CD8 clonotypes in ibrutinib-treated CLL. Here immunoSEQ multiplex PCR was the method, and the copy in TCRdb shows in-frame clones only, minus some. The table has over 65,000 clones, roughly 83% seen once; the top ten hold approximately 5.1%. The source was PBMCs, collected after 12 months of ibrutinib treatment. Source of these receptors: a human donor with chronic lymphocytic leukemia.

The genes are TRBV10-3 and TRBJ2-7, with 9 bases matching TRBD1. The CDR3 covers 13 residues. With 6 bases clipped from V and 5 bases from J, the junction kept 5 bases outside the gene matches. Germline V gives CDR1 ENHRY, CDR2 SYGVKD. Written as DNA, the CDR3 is TGTGCCATCAGGAAGGGACAGGGCCACGAGCAGTACTTC. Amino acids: CAIRKGQGHEQYF.

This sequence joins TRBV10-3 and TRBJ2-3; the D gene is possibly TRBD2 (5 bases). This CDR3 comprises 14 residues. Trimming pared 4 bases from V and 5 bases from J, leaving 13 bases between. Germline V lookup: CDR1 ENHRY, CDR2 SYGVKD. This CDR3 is CAISVEGAGDTQYF. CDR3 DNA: TGTGCCATCAGTGTTGAGGGAGCTGGAGATACGCAGTATTTT.

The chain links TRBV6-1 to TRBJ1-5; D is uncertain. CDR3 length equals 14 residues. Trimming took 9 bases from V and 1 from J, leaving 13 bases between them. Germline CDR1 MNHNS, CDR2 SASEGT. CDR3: CASRPWWSNQPQHF. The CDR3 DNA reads TGTGCCAGTCGCCCCTGGTGGAGCAATCAGCCCCAGCATTTT.

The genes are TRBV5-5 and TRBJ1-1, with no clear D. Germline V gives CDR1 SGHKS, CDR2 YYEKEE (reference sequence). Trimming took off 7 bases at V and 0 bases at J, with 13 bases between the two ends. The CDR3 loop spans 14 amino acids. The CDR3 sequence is CASRPSIMNTEAFF. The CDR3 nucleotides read TGTGCCAGCCGACCATCCATCATGAACACTGAAGCTTTCTTT.

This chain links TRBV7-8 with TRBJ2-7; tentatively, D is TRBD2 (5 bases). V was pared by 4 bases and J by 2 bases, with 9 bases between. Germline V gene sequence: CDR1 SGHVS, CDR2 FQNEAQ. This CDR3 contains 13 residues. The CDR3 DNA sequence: TGTGCCAGCAGCTCGGACTCAGCCTACGAGCAGTACTTC. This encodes CASSSDSAYEQYF. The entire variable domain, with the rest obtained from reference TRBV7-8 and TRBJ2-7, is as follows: GAGVSQSPRYKVAKRGQDVALRCDPISGHVSLFWYQQALGQGPEFLTYFQNEAQLDKSGLPSDRFFAERPEGSVSTLKIQRTQQEDSAVYLCASSSDSAYEQYFGPGTRLTVT.

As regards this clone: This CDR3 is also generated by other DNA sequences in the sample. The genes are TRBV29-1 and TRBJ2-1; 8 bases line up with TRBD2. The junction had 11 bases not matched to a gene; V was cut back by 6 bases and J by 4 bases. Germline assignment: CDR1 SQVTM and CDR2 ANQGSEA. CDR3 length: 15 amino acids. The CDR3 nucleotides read TGCAGCGTCACAACGGGGGGGCTGGGGTACAATGAGCAGTTCTTC. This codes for CSVTTGGLGYNEQFF.

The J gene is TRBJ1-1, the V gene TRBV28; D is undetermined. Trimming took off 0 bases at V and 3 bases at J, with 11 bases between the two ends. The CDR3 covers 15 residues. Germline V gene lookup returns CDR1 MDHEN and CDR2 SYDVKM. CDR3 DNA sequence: TGTGCCAGCAGTTTATGGGGGTTGACGGACACTGAAGCTTTCTTT. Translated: CASSLWGLTDTEAFF.

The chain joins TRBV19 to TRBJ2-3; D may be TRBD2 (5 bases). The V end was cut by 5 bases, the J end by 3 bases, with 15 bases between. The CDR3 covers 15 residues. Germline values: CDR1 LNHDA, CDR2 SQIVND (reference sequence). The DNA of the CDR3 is TGTGCCAGTAGTGATGTGGGAGACGGGACAGATACGCAGTATTTT. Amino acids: CASSDVGDGTDTQYF.

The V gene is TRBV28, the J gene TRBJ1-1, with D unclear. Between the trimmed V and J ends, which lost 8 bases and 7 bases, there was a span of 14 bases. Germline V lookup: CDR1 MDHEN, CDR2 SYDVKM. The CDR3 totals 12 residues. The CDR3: CASGPLEGEAFF. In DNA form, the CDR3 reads TGTGCCAGCGGGCCTCTGGAAGGTGAAGCTTTCTTT.

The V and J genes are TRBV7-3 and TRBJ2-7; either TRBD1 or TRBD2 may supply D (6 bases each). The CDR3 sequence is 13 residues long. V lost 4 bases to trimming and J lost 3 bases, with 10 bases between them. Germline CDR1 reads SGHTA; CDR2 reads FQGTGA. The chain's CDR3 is CASSSKGGYEQYF. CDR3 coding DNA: TGTGCCAGCAGCTCCAAGGGGGGCTACGAGCAGTACTTC.

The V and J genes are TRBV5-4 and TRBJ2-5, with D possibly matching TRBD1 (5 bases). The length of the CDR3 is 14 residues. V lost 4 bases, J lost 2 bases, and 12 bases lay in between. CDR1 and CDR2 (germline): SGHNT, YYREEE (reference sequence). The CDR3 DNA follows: TGTGCCAGCAGCAGACGACAGAGACAAGAGACCCAGTACTTC. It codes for CASSRRQRQETQYF.

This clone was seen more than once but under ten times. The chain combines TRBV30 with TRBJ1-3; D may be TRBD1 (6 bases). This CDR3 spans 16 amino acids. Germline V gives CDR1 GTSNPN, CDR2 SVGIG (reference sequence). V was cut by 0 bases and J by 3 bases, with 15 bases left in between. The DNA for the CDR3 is TGTGCCTGGAGTGTACACCCCGGGGGCAGTGGAAACACCATATATTTT. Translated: CAWSVHPGGSGNTIYF.

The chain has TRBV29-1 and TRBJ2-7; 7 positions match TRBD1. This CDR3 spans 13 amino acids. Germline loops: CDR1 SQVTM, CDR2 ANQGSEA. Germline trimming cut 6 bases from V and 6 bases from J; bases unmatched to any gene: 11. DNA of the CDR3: TGCAGCGTCCACCCGAGACAGGGTGGCGAGCAGTACTTC. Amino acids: CSVHPRQGGEQYF.

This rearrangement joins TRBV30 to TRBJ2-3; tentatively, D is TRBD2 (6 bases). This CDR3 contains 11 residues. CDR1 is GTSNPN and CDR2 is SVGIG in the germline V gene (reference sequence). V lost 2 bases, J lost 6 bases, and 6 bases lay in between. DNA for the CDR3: TGTGCCTGGAGTCGGGGGGATACGCAGTATTTT. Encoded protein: CAWSRGDTQYF.

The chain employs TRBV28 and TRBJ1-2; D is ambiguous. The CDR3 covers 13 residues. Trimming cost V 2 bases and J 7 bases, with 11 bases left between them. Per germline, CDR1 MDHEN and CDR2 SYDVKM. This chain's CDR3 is CASSLDGLGGYTF. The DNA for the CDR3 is TGTGCCAGCAGTTTAGACGGACTGGGTGGCTACACCTTC.

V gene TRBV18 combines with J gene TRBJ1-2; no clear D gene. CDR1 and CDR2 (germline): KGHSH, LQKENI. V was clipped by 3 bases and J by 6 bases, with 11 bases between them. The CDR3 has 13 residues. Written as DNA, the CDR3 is TGTGCCAGCTCACCTTCAGGTGGAGATGGCTACACCTTC. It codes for CASSPSGGDGYTF.

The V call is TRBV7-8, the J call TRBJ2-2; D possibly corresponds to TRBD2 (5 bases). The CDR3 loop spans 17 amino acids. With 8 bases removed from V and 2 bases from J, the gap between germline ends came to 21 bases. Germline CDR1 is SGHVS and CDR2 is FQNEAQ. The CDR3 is CASPRRVAGINTGELFF. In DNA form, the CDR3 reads TGTGCCAGCCCTCGGCGAGTGGCGGGCATCAACACCGGGGAGCTGTTTTTT.

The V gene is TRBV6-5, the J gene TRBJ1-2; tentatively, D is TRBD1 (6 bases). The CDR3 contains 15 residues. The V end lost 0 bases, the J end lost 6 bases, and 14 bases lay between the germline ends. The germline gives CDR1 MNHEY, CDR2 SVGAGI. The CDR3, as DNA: TGTGCCAGCAGTTACTCGATTGGGGGGCATGATGGCTACACCTTC. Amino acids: CASSYSIGGHDGYTF.

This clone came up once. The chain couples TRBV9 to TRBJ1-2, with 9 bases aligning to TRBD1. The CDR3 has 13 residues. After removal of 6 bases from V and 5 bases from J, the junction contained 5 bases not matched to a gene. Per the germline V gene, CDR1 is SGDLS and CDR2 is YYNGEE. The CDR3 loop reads CASTSTGGYGYTF. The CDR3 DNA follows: TGTGCCAGCACCTCGACAGGGGGGTATGGCTACACCTTC.

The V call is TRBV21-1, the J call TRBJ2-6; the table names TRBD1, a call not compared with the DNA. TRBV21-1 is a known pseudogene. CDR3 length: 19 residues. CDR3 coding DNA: TGTGCCAGCAGCAAGTCCCTCGGGACAGCCCTCTCTGGGGCCAACGTCCTGACTTTC. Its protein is CASSKSLGTALSGANVLTF.

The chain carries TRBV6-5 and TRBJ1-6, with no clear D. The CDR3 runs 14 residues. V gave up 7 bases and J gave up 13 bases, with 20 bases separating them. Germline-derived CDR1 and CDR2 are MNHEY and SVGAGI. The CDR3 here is CASKGRPVSVPLHF. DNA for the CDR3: TGTGCCAGCAAGGGCAGGCCCGTATCGGTTCCCCTCCACTTT.

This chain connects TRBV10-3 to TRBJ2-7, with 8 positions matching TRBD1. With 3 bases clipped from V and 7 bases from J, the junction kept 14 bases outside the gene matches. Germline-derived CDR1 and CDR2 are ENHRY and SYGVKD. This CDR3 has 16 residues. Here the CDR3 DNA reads TGTGCCATCAGTGAACTCCCCCGGACAGGGAAGTGGGAGCAGTACTTC. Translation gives CAISELPRTGKWEQYF.

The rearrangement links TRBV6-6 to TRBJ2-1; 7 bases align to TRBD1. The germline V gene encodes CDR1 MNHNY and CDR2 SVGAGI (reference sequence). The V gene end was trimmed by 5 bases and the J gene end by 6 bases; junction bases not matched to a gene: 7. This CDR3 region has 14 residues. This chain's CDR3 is CASSRQGIGNEQFF. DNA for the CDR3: TGTGCCAGCAGTCGACAGGGAATAGGCAATGAGCAGTTCTTC.

The chain's CDR3 is CASSARLARSMSSYNEQFF. DNA of the CDR3: TGTGCCAGCAGTGCGCGACTAGCCCGTTCAATGTCCTCCTACAATGAGCAGTTCTTC. The V gene is TRBV28, the J gene TRBJ2-1; 7 positions agree with TRBD2. Trimming at V came to 5 bases and at J to 0 bases, leaving 16 bases not matched to a gene. Germline V gives CDR1 MDHEN, CDR2 SYDVKM. This CDR3 is built from 19 residues.

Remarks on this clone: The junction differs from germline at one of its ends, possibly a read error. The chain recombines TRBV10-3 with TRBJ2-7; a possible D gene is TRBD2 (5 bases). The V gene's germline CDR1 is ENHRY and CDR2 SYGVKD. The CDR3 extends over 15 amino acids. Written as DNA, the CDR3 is TGTGCCAGCAGTGAAGCGGCGGGTAGCCCCTACGAGCAGTACTTC. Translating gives CASSEAAGSPYEQYF.